The text below deals with one T cell receptor beta chain. Its antigen is not identified. The record originates from a study of cytomegalovirus exposure and HLA in healthy donors. Whole-study results and caveats: Some segments of the V type, notably TRBV6-2 and TRBV6-3, were excluded as indistinguishable. Previously analyzed data showed that most TCR beta V segments were productive at a frequency of about 90% or about 30%.

The CDR3 sequence is 15 residues long. Germline values: CDR1 LGHNA, CDR2 YSLEER. Trimming removed 3 bases from V and 4 bases from J, with 15 bases in between. PCR used 60 Vbeta primers and 13 Jbeta primers. Profiled with immunoSEQ multiplex PCR; TCRdb holds only in-frame clones, not every one. The data show under 200,000 clones, 70% to 80% seen once. This clonotype was sampled from a man in his forties or fifties in good health and CMV-seronegative. This sequence joins TRBV4-3 and TRBJ1-1; no reliable D call. Sample: PBMCs. In DNA form, the CDR3 reads TGCGCCAGCAGCCAGGAGGGAGTCGGGTCCACTGAAGCTTTCTTT. Its translation is CASSQEGVGSTEAFF.